Sequencing of this TCR beta chain was carried out in a study of blood T cell repertoires in COVID-19. Overall study: The United States, Italy and Spain supplied acute and convalescent COVID-19 samples. In each case, the material was cDNA or gDNA derived from T cells, B-cell-depleted T cells, or PBMCs.

Under the authors' procedure: Quantification of nucleated cells was approximated via reference gene primer amplification. The protocol was immunoSEQ multiplex PCR, while the TCRdb copy is restricted to in-frame clones and leaves out a portion. That table gives V, J and clone size, and the DNA gave D and trimming. This table has more than 150,000 clones, 85% to 90% appearing once. This CDR3 has 16 residues. Trimming took 3 bases from V and 5 from J; bases not matched to a gene: 4. Germline CDR1 reads MRHNA; CDR2 reads SNTAGT. The sequenced sample consisted of peripheral blood. The chain joins TRBV6-4 to TRBJ2-3; 14 nucleotides align to TRBD2. The TCR comes from a woman aged 40-49 years with acute or convalescent COVID-19. The CDR3 protein is CASSDGLAGGRDTQYF. The CDR3 DNA follows: TGTGCCAGCAGTGATGGACTAGCGGGGGGCAGAGATACGCAGTATTTT.